This TCR beta chain was sequenced in a study of tumor and adjacent non-tumor tissue in lung cancer. Study details: Patients were aged about 30 to 85, approximately ten men and about 5 women, stage I to III. General study points: Shorter survival was associated with higher TCR diversity in tumors. Significantly higher TCR diversity was found in tumor than normal lung.

A modified ARM-PCR protocol with three rounds of nested PCR amplified TCRbeta. Via MiXCR, TCRdb re-called the multiplex PCR reads, giving one row per CDR3 protein. Of 90,000 or so distinct CDR3 sequences in the sample, 61% were seen once. CDR1 is PRHDT, CDR2 FYEKMQ, per germline (reference sequence). V lost 5 bases, J lost 8 bases, and 16 bases lay in between. The CDR3 is 14 residues long. This clonotype has ten or more counts. What it binds is unknown. The template was RNA from unsorted bulk tissue. The chain employs TRBV13 and TRBJ2-1, with no clear D. This clonotype originated in a man between 65 and 80 years old with non-small cell lung cancer. Sequencing input: lung tumor tissue. The CDR3 spells CASSRTGDFDEQFF. The CDR3 region has the DNA TGTGCCAGCAGCCGAACTGGGGATTTCGATGAGCAGTTCTTC. Combining the CDR3 with reference TRBV13 and TRBJ2-1 gives the whole variable domain AAGVIQSPRHLIKEKRETATLKCYPIPRHDTVYWYQQGPGQDPQFLISFYEKMQSDKGSIPDRFSAQQFSDYHSELNMSSLELGDSALYFCASSRTGDFDEQFFGPGTRLTVL.